A single T cell receptor (beta chain) is shown here with its context. TCRdb's copy holds only in-frame clones and misses some; the assay was immunoSEQ multiplex PCR. The table records approximately 100,000 clones, more than 80% of them present only once. V shed 9 bases and J shed 4 bases, with 19 bases lying between them. The CDR3 runs to 15 residues. Germline lookup yields CDR1 LNHDA and CDR2 SQIVND (reference sequence). These data are taken from a study of blood T cell repertoires in COVID-19. Study context: Acute and convalescent COVID-19 specimens originated in the United States, Italy and Spain. T cells, B-cell-depleted T cells, or PBMCs provided the cDNA or gDNA that served as material.

Sequenced material: peripheral blood. The rearrangement links TRBV19 to TRBJ1-5, with a possible D match to TRBD1 (5 bases). The sequence was obtained from a woman aged 55-69 years with acute or convalescent COVID-19. Here the CDR3 reads CASGGTAARNQPQHF. The CDR3 DNA sequence: TGTGCCAGCGGAGGGACCGCGGCACGAAATCAGCCCCAGCATTTT.